These T cell receptor beta chains were read from a single sample in a study of identical twins. TCRdb used MiXCR to reprocess the 5' RACE reads, holding one entry per CDR3 protein. In the table there are 450,000 to 600,000 distinct CDR3 sequences, approximately 20% of which are singletons. A further study also used this sample, focusing on yellow fever vaccine responses in identical twins.

The sample comprised CD4+ T cells sorted from blood. Receptor source: a young woman in good health. Each CDR3 is given without its conserved first and last residue. The order of the fields is V gene, J gene, CDR3 protein.

V gene: TRBV5-1
J gene: TRBJ2-7
CDR3 protein: ASSSDARVYEQY

V gene: TRBV5-1
J gene: TRBJ2-7
CDR3 protein: ASSLSGARPYEQY

V gene: TRBV12-3/TRBV12-4
J gene: TRBJ1-1
CDR3 protein: ASSQRTAGNTEAF

V gene: TRBV9
J gene: TRBJ2-1
CDR3 protein: ASSVRLGNNEQF

V gene: TRBV15
J gene: TRBJ2-7
CDR3 protein: ATSRGMGVAGVSYEQY

V gene: TRBV5-1
J gene: TRBJ2-7
CDR3 protein: ASRQGQGKYEQY

V gene: TRBV2
J gene: TRBJ2-1
CDR3 protein: ASRDPGTSGSSSYNEQF

V gene: TRBV5-1
J gene: TRBJ2-5
CDR3 protein: ASSLGTSGRSRLRTQY

V gene: TRBV7-5
J gene: TRBJ1-5
CDR3 protein: ISVSPRPRGWGQPQH

V gene: TRBV7-9
J gene: TRBJ2-3
CDR3 protein: ASSLKEQADTQY

V gene: TRBV12-3/TRBV12-4
J gene: TRBJ2-1
CDR3 protein: ASTLSEDNEQF

V gene: TRBV27
J gene: TRBJ1-4
CDR3 protein: ASSPLLNEKLF

V gene: TRBV5-6
J gene: TRBJ2-1
CDR3 protein: ASRRSGGLDNEQF

V gene: TRBV24-1
J gene: TRBJ2-1
CDR3 protein: ATSDPGQTNEQF

V gene: TRBV4-1
J gene: TRBJ2-2
CDR3 protein: ASSQILGGFNTGELF

V gene: TRBV12-3/TRBV12-4
J gene: TRBJ2-5
CDR3 protein: ASSTTLQETQY

V gene: TRBV5-6
J gene: TRBJ2-3
CDR3 protein: ASSLRLAGLRQY

V gene: TRBV6-2/TRBV6-3
J gene: TRBJ2-1
CDR3 protein: ASSYGRSSYNEQF

V gene: TRBV12-3/TRBV12-4
J gene: TRBJ2-2
CDR3 protein: ASSLWGGRGGELF

V gene: TRBV3-1
J gene: TRBJ1-5
CDR3 protein: ASSQGTSNQPQH

V gene: TRBV2
J gene: TRBJ2-2
CDR3 protein: ASSEVGGNTGELF

V gene: TRBV27
J gene: TRBJ2-2
CDR3 protein: ASSLPTGSGNTGELF

V gene: TRBV7-9
J gene: TRBJ2-2
CDR3 protein: ASSSRGSGELF

V gene: TRBV7-9
J gene: TRBJ1-2
CDR3 protein: ASSLPGGGLANYGYT

V gene: TRBV6-1
J gene: TRBJ2-2
CDR3 protein: ATDRGTSGTGELF

V gene: TRBV20-1
J gene: TRBJ1-1
CDR3 protein: SAEGTGYTEAF

V gene: TRBV12-3/TRBV12-4
J gene: TRBJ2-7
CDR3 protein: ASSYGSFVVDEQY

V gene: TRBV29-1
J gene: TRBJ2-1
CDR3 protein: SVRQLAEVTNEQF

V gene: TRBV20-1
J gene: TRBJ2-2
CDR3 protein: SARKGGATGELF

V gene: TRBV27
J gene: TRBJ2-3
CDR3 protein: ASRSLKGHRLAGDTQY

V gene: TRBV4-1
J gene: TRBJ2-1
CDR3 protein: ASSQDSSAGASYNEQF

V gene: TRBV5-1
J gene: TRBJ2-5
CDR3 protein: ASSVDRAQETQY

V gene: TRBV15
J gene: TRBJ2-1
CDR3 protein: ATSRESGGREQF

V gene: TRBV5-1
J gene: TRBJ2-5
CDR3 protein: ASSLQSGEETQY

V gene: TRBV12-3/TRBV12-4
J gene: TRBJ1-2
CDR3 protein: ASSPGSNEGYT

V gene: TRBV4-1
J gene: TRBJ2-1
CDR3 protein: ASSQEASGTSSYNEQF

V gene: TRBV20-1
J gene: TRBJ2-3
CDR3 protein: SAPPGLHTDTQY

V gene: TRBV18
J gene: TRBJ2-2
CDR3 protein: ASSPPSTGANTGELF

V gene: TRBV6-5
J gene: TRBJ2-1
CDR3 protein: ASSYGAGVEQF

V gene: TRBV20-1
J gene: TRBJ2-6
CDR3 protein: SARQNSGANVLT

V gene: TRBV15
J gene: TRBJ1-3
CDR3 protein: ATSREMGLAGNTIY

V gene: TRBV12-3/TRBV12-4
J gene: TRBJ1-2
CDR3 protein: ASSNGGSYGYT

V gene: TRBV12-3/TRBV12-4
J gene: TRBJ2-7
CDR3 protein: ASSLRGFSYEQY

V gene: TRBV7-9
J gene: TRBJ2-7
CDR3 protein: ASSATWTGSSYEQY

V gene: TRBV20-1
J gene: TRBJ2-2
CDR3 protein: SAGKDRVGGELF

V gene: TRBV20-1
J gene: TRBJ2-3
CDR3 protein: SARGGLAGGLVSTDTQY